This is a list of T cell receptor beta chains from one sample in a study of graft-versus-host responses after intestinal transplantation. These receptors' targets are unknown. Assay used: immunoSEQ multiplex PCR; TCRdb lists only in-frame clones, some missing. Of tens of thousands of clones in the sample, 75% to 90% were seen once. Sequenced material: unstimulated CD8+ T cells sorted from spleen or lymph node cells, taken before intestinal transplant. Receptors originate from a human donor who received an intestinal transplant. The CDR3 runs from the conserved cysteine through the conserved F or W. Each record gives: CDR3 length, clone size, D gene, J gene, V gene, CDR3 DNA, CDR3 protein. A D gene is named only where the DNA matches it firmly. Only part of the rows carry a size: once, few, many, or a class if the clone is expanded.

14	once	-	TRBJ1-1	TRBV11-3	TGTGCCAGCAGCTTCGGGGCGGGGAACACTGAAGCTTTCTTT	CASSFGAGNTEAFF
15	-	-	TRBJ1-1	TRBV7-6	TGTGCCAGCAGCCCCCTCGAAGGGTCGAGGACTGAAGCTTTCTTT	CASSPLEGSRTEAFF
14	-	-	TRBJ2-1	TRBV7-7	TGTGCCAGCAGCTTAGGGGGACAAGGCGATGAGCAGTTCTTC	CASSLGGQGDEQFF
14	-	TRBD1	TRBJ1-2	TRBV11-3	TGTGCCAGCAGCTTCTATGACAGGGTAAATGGCTACACCTTC	CASSFYDRVNGYTF
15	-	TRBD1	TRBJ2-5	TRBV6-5	TGTGCCAGCAGTTCCGGGACAGGGTTTCAAGAGACCCAGTACTTC	CASSSGTGFQETQYF
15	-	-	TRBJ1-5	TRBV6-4	TGTGCCAGCAGTGACCTTCCGGGCAGCAATCAGCCCCAGCATTTT	CASSDLPGSNQPQHF
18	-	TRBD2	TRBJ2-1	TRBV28	TGTGCCAGCAGTTTATGGCCTCCCGGGACTAGCGGCTACAATGAGCAGTTCTTC	CASSLWPPGTSGYNEQFF
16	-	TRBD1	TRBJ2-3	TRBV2	TGTGCCAGCAGTGAGAGCAGGGGGCGGCGACCAGATACGCAGTATTTT	CASSESRGRRPDTQYF
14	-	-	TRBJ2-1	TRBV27	TGTGCCAGCAGTTTGGCTACAACCTACAATGAGCAGTTCTTC	CASSLATTYNEQFF
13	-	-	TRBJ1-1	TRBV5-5	TGTGCCAGCAGCTTAGGCCTAAACACTGAAGCTTTCTTT	CASSLGLNTEAFF
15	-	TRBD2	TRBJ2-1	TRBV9	TGTGCCAGCAGCGCTAGCGGGGGTCGTTACAATGAGCAGTTCTTC	CASSASGGRYNEQFF
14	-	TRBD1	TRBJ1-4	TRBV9	TGTGCCAGCAGCGCCGGGACAGGGGATGAAAAACTGTTTTTT	CASSAGTGDEKLFF
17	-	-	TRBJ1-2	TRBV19	TGTGCCAGTAGTATAGAAAGGTCCGGGACGGCTTACTATGGCTACACCTTC	CASSIERSGTAYYGYTF
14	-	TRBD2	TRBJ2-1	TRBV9	TGTGCCAGCAGCGCGCGGGGGGCTTACAATGAGCAGTTCTTC	CASSARGAYNEQFF
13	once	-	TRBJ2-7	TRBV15	TGTGCCACCAGCGGAGAGAGATTCTACGAACAGTACTTC	CATSGERFYEQYF
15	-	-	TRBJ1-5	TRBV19	TGTGCCAGTATGAACACCCGCCTGGGTGGTCAGCCCCAGCATTTT	CASMNTRLGGQPQHF
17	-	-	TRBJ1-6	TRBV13	TGTGCCAGCAGCTCCGTGGGCGGGGGATGGGGCAATTCACCCCTCCACTTT	CASSSVGGGWGNSPLHF
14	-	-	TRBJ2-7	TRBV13	TGTGCCAGCAGCCGGGCGACAGCTACCTACGAGCAGTACTTC	CASSRATATYEQYF
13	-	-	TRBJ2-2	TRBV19	TGTGCCAGTAGTATAGGGGGGGCCGGGGAGCTGTTTTTT	CASSIGGAGELFF
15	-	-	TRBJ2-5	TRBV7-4	TGTGCCAGCAGCTCCCGTCCGGGCCACCAAGAGACCCAGTACTTC	CASSSRPGHQETQYF
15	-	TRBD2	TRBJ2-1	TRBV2	TGTGCCAGCAGTGACATCCGGGGGGGGATCAATGAGCAGTTCTTC	CASSDIRGGINEQFF
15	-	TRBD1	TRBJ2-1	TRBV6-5	TGTGCCAGCAGTTACGGGACAGGGGATTTCGATGAGCAGTTCTTC	CASSYGTGDFDEQFF
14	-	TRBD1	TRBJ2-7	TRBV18	TGTGCCAGCTCACCACTGTACAGGGGCTACGAGCAGTACTTC	CASSPLYRGYEQYF
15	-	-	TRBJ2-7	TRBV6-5	TGTGCCAGCAGTGTCGACACAGCAGAATCCTACGAGCAGTACTTC	CASSVDTAESYEQYF
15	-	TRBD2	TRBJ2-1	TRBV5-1	TGCGCCAGCAGCTTGGGGGCGGGAGGTGGTAATGAGCAGTTCTTC	CASSLGAGGGNEQFF
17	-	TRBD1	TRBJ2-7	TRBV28	TGTGCCAGCAGTTTCCCCGGTGAGCAGGGGGCATCCTACGAGCAGTACTTC	CASSFPGEQGASYEQYF
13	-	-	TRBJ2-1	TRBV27	TGTGTCACGGGGCTAGGCCTTTACAATGAGCAGTTCTTC	CVTGLGLYNEQFF
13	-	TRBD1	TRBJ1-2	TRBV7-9	TGTGCCAGCAGGGACAGGGACACGGGCGGCTACACCTTC	CASRDRDTGGYTF
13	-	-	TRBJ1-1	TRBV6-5	TGTGCCAGCAGTTACTCGCAGGGGACTGAAGCTTTCTTT	CASSYSQGTEAFF
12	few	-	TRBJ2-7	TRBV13	TGTGCCAGCATTACGGGAAACTACGAGCAGTACTTC	CASITGNYEQYF
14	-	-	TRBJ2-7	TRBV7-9	TGTGCCAGCAGCCGCCGGATAGGCCGGTACGAGCAGTACTTC	CASSRRIGRYEQYF
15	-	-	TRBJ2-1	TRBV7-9	TGTGCCAGCAGCTTAGGACAAGTACCCTACAATGAGCAGTTCTTC	CASSLGQVPYNEQFF
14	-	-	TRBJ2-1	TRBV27	TGTGCCAGCAGTTTACTGCCCGACGGGCTTGAGCAGTTCTTC	CASSLLPDGLEQFF
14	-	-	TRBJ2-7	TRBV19	TGTGCCAGTAGTATGGTGGGGGGCCTGGGCGAGCAGTACTTC	CASSMVGGLGEQYF
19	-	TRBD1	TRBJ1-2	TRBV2	TGTGCCACCGAACAAGGACAGGGAAGAGGGGGCTACCATAACTATGGCTACACCTTC	CATEQGQGRGGYHNYGYTF
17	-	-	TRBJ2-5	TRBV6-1	TGTGCCAGCAGTGAAGCCCTCGGAGTAAAGGGCGGAGAGACCCAGTACTTC	CASSEALGVKGGETQYF
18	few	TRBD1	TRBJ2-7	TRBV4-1	TGCGCCAGCAGCCAAGGGGGCGCGGCAGGGGGCGCCGCCTACGAGCAGTACTTC	CASSQGGAAGGAAYEQYF
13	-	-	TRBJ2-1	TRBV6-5	TGTGCCAGCAGTTACTACTCGACGTCAGAGCAGTTCTTC	CASSYYSTSEQFF
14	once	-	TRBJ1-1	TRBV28	TGTGCCAGCAGTCTAACAGCGATACCCGGTGAAGCTTTCTTT	CASSLTAIPGEAFF
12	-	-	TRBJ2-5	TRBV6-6	TGTGCCAGCAGTTACTGGTCCGAGACCCAGTACTTC	CASSYWSETQYF